This TCR beta chain originates from a study of graft-versus-host responses after intestinal transplantation. The table came from immunoSEQ multiplex PCR; TCRdb's copy has only in-frame clones and leaves some out. The sample shows about 93,000 clones, over 85% of them seen only once. Germline-derived CDR1 and CDR2 are SGHTA and FQGNSA. This CDR3 comprises 12 residues. The V end lost 8 bases, the J end lost 6 bases, and 12 bases lay between the germline ends. A word on this clone: The target antigen is unknown.

The chain couples TRBV7-2 to TRBJ2-3; possible D gene TRBD1, 6 bases. Here the sequenced sample was unstimulated CD8+ T cells sorted from spleen or lymph node cells, taken before intestinal transplant. This TCR derives from a human donor who received an intestinal transplant. The CDR3 sequence: CASSRGSDTQYF. As DNA, the CDR3 is TGTGCCAGCTCTAGGGGGTCGGATACGCAGTATTTT.